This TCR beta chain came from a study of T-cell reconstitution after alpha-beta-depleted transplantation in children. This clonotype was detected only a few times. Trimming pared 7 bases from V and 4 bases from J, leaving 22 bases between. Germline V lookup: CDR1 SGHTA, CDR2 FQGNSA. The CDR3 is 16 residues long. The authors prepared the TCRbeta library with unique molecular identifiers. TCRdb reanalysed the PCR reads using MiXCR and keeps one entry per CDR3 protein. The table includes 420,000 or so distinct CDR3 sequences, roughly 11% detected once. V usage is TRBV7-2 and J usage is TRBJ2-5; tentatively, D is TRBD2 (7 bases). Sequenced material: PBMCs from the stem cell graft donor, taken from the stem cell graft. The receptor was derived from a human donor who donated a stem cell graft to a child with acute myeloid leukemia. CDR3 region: CASTQGGGTQRETQYF. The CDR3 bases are TGTGCCAGCACACAGGGAGGGGGGACCCAACGAGAGACCCAGTACTTC.